The clone carrying this T cell receptor beta chain was counted a few times. Its antigen is undetermined. The sample comes from a study of multiple sclerosis patients with progressive multifocal leukoencephalopathy. Stated time point: time of PML onset. PML in natalizumab-treated patients developed after between roughly 16 and 60 months of natalizumab therapy. Every listed patient previously received interferon beta; all PML patients were women. The T3 samples were drawn when PML began. The repertoire was sequenced with immunoSEQ multiplex PCR; TCRdb's copy has only in-frame clones and lacks some. The top ten hold around 11% of the sample, which has approximately 27,000 clones, 75% to 90% seen once. Study-wide results and caveats: Lower normalized Shannon entropy suggested reduced TRB diversity in most PML patients.

Per the germline V gene, CDR1 is SGHAT and CDR2 is FQNNGV. The CDR3 sequence is 14 residues long. V was clipped by 1 base and J by 0 bases, with 3 bases between them. The sequencing used PBMCs, collected from a patient treated with natalizumab. The sequence derives from a woman aged 25-40 years with progressive multifocal leukoencephalopathy. The gene calls are TRBV11-2 and TRBJ1-4; D is undetermined. Here the CDR3 DNA reads TGTGCCAGCAGCTTAGGGGCAACTAATGAAAAACTGTTTTTT. Its protein is CASSLGATNEKLFF.